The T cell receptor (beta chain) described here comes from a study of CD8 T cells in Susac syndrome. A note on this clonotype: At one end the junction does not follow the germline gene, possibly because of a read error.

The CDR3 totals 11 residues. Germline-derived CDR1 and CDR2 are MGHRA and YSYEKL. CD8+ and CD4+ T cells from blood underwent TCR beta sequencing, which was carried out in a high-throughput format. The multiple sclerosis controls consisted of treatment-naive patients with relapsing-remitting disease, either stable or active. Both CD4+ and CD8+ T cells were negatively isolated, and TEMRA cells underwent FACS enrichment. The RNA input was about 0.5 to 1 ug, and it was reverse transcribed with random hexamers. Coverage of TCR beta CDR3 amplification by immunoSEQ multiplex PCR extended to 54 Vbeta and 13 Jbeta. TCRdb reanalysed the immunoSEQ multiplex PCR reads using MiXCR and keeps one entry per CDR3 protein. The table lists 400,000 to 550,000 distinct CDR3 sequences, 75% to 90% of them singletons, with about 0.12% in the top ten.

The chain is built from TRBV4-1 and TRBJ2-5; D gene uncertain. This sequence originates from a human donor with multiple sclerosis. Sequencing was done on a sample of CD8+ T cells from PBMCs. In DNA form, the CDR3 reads TGTGCCAGCAGCCACGGGGAGACCCAGTACTTC. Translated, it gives CASSHGETQYF.